This T cell receptor (beta chain) derives from a study of CD8 T cells in Susac syndrome. An amount of RNA that ranged from about 0.45 to 1 ug was reverse transcribed with random hexamers. TCRdb used MiXCR to reprocess the immunoSEQ multiplex PCR reads, holding one entry per CDR3 protein. The profile shows around 150,000 distinct CDR3 sequences, 85% to 95% of them singletons. Blood CD8+ and CD4+ T cells underwent high-throughput TCR beta sequencing. V lost 6 bases to trimming and J lost 3 bases; unmatched junction nucleotides: 17. The germline CDR1 and CDR2 sequences are MNHEY and SVGAGI. CDR3 size: 17 residues. This clonotype was counted a single time.

The chain employs TRBV6-5 and TRBJ2-7; 7 nucleotides align to TRBD1. The source material was CD8+ T cells from PBMCs. This TCR was recovered from a human donor in good health. Here the CDR3 DNA reads TGTGCCAGCAGCTATGGCGGACCCGGGACAGCAGTCTACGAGCAGTACTTC. This gives the protein CASSYGGPGTAVYEQYF.